At least ten counts were recorded for the clone carrying this T cell receptor beta chain. What it binds is not known. RNA transcripts were the template for amplifying TCR beta CDR3 regions. The primer set for the first-round RT-PCR of the TCR CDR3 was HTBI. TCRdb independently ran MiXCR on the multiplex PCR reads; one entry per CDR3 protein. The data show roughly 280,000 distinct CDR3 sequences, approximately 23% seen once. Approximately 10 ml of fresh peripheral blood supplied the PBMCs. The V segment lost 2 bases and the J segment 5 bases; nucleotides outside the gene matches: 5. This CDR3 region has 14 residues. Germline V lookup: CDR1 DFQATT, CDR2 SNEGSKA (reference sequence). The data were taken from a study of T cells in Graves' hyperthyroidism and ophthalmopathy. Study-wide background: Peripheral blood samples were taken at initial diagnosis, prior to any treatment.

Whole-study results and caveats: Clonotypes that were expanded in thyroid above 0.001 mostly appeared in blood too.

V is TRBV20-1 and J is TRBJ1-4; 7 bases are a match to TRBD1. Sequenced material: blood. The sequence was obtained from a man aged 25 to 45 with Graves' ophthalmopathy. This CDR3 is CSARTGTANEKLFF. The CDR3 DNA sequence: TGCAGTGCTAGAACCGGGACAGCGAATGAAAAACTGTTTTTT.